Following are 24 T cell receptor beta chains from one sample sequenced in a study of blood T cells in healthy people across ages. With a J-beta primer mix and a sample-barcoded 5' primer, a second PCR ran 7 to 11 cycles. TCRdb recomputed calls from the 5' RACE reads with MiXCR, one row per CDR3 protein. The repertoire holds more than 650,000 distinct CDR3 sequences, with roughly 24% as singletons. The data were also submitted as part of a second study, on T cells of mothers and their children.

The sample comprised blood. Receptors originate from a boy younger than 18 in good health.

This clonotype was detected a few times. This CDR3 is CASSPGPLPDTQYF. CDR3 coding DNA: TGCGCCAGCAGCCCGGGTCCTCTTCCAGATACGCAGTATTTT. The gene calls are TRBV5-1 and TRBJ2-3; no firm D call. The CDR3 runs to 14 residues. In germline, CDR1 is SGHRS, CDR2 YFSETQ. The V end was cut by 4 bases, the J end by 4 bases, with 13 bases between.

The chain couples TRBV5-1 to TRBJ2-3; TRBD1 aligns across 7 bases. V gave up 2 bases and J gave up 4 bases; unmatched junction bases: 7. The CDR3 contains 15 residues. Looked up from germline, CDR1 is SGHRS and CDR2 is YFSETQ. This CDR3 is CASSFQGDRADTQYF. DNA for the CDR3: TGCGCCAGCAGCTTCCAGGGGGATCGGGCAGATACGCAGTATTTT.

This clonotype has a handful of counts. The chain uses TRBV3-1 and TRBJ1-2, with D maybe TRBD1 (6 bases). This CDR3 is built from 15 residues. Trimming left V 2 bases short and J 4 bases short, with 14 bases between. CDR1 is LGHDT and CDR2 is YNNKEL in the germline V gene (reference sequence). The CDR3 reads CASSQRGARGYGYTF. The DNA of the CDR3 is TGTGCCAGCAGCCAAAGGGGGGCGCGAGGCTATGGCTACACCTTC.

This clonotype was picked up a small number of times. The gene calls are TRBV7-9 and TRBJ2-7, with D possibly TRBD1 on 7 matching bases. Trimming removed 1 base from V and 5 bases from J, with 21 bases in between. The CDR3 sequence is 17 residues long. CDR1 SEHNR and CDR2 FQNEAQ come from the germline V gene (reference sequence). DNA of the CDR3: TGTGCCAGCAGCTTAGGACAGGGTTTGGGGACTCAGGACGAGCAGTACTTC. Its translation: CASSLGQGLGTQDEQYF.

The V gene is TRBV20-1, the J gene TRBJ2-5; no firm D call. This CDR3 is built from 16 residues. V lost 3 bases to trimming and J lost 2 bases, with 19 bases between them. Looked up from germline, CDR1 is DFQATT and CDR2 is SNEGSKA (reference sequence). CDR3: CSASLQPTFLQETQYF. CDR3 DNA sequence: TGCAGTGCTAGCTTACAGCCTACTTTTCTTCAAGAGACCCAGTACTTC.

The CDR3 nucleotides are TGCAGCGTTGAAACCCCTAGAGTCAAAAACATTCAGTACTTC. It encodes CSVETPRVKNIQYF. The chain combines TRBV29-1 with TRBJ2-4; D uncertain. CDR3 length: 14 residues. Germline V gives CDR1 SQVTM, CDR2 ANQGSEA. V lost 2 bases to trimming and J lost 3 bases, with 11 bases between them.

This clonotype has a handful of counts. At one end, the junction sequence differs from germline, possibly due to a read error. The rearrangement joins TRBV6-1 to TRBJ2-2, with 9 bases fitting TRBD1. Per germline, CDR1 MNHNS and CDR2 SASEGT. The CDR3 spans 16 residues. CDR3 amino acids: CASREGTGQWTGELFF. DNA of the CDR3: TGTGCCAGCAGGGAAGGGACAGGGCAATGGACCGGGGAGCTGTTTTTT.

This clonotype appeared a few times. The V call is TRBV29-1, the J call TRBJ2-5, with unresolved D. The CDR3 has 11 amino acids. Germline lookup yields CDR1 SQVTM and CDR2 ANQGSEA. Trimming removed 6 bases at V and 5 bases at J, with 10 bases between. The CDR3 sequence: CSVTSTETQYF. The CDR3 nucleotides read TGCAGCGTAACCTCGACTGAGACCCAGTACTTC.

J is TRBJ2-6 and V is TRBV3-1, with D tentatively TRBD1 (6 bases). Germline V gene lookup returns CDR1 LGHDT and CDR2 YNNKEL (reference sequence). V was cut by 2 bases and J by 1 base, with 12 bases left in between. There are 17 residues in the CDR3. The CDR3 is CASSQIPTGSGANVLTF. CDR3 nucleotides: TGTGCCAGCAGCCAAATCCCTACAGGGTCTGGGGCCAACGTCCTGACTTTC.

There are a few counts of this clonotype. This chain links TRBV7-9 with TRBJ2-2; maybe TRBD2 (6 bases). Trimming removed 7 bases from V and 3 bases from J, with 18 bases in between. Looked up from germline, CDR1 is SEHNR and CDR2 is FQNEAQ (reference sequence). The CDR3 has 16 residues. The CDR3 is CASTQKGREDTGELFF. The CDR3 DNA sequence: TGTGCCAGCACCCAGAAGGGCAGGGAGGACACCGGGGAGCTGTTTTTT. The full variable domain, in which reference TRBV7-9 and TRBJ2-2 provide the parts outside the CDR3, is DTGVSQNPRHKITKRGQNVTFRCDPISEHNRLYWYRQTLGQGPEFLTYFQNEAQLEKSRLLSDRFSAERPKGSFSTLEIQRTEQGDSAMYLCASTQKGREDTGELFFGEGSRLTVL.

Comments on this clonotype: The junction differs from germline at one of its ends, possibly a read error. V usage is TRBV2 and J usage is TRBJ2-5; 7 positions match TRBD2. CDR3 length equals 15 residues. CDR1 is SNHLY, CDR2 FYNNEI, per germline. The CDR3 DNA reads as TGTGCCAGCAGTGAAGGCGGGACTATACAAGAGACCCAATACTTC. Residues: CASSEGGTIQETQYF.

V and J are TRBV3-1 and TRBJ2-5, with 9 bases matching TRBD2. Gene TRBJ2-1 matches the end of the DNA better, so the J call may be wrong. This CDR3 comprises 17 residues. Germline CDR1 LGHDT, CDR2 YNNKEL (reference sequence). The CDR3 is CASSQGGRGGLNNEQFF. CDR3 sequence (DNA): TGTGCCAGCAGCCAAGGTGGGCGGGGGGGCCTGAACAATGAGCAGTTCTTC.

The gene calls are TRBV7-3 and TRBJ2-3; D is unresolved. V dropped 5 bases and J dropped 1 base, with 10 bases sitting between them. CDR3 length: 14 amino acids. The germline gives CDR1 SGHTA, CDR2 FQGTGA. The CDR3 loop reads CASSPQAGTDTQYF. CDR3 DNA sequence: TGTGCCAGCAGCCCTCAGGCTGGCACAGATACGCAGTATTTT.

This clonotype has more than one count but fewer than ten. This sequence joins TRBV7-6 and TRBJ2-5; 11 bases fit TRBD2. With the DNA end fitting TRBJ2-1 better, the J assignment may be wrong. The CDR3 covers 15 residues. Per germline, CDR1 SGHVS and CDR2 FNYEAQ. In nucleotides, the CDR3 is TGTGCCAGCAGCCGTACTAGCGGGGGAATTGATGAGCAGTTCTTC. Translation gives CASSRTSGGIDEQFF.

The sample holds a few counts of this clonotype. J is TRBJ2-7 and V is TRBV3-1; the match to TRBD2 covers 7 bases. With the DNA end fitting TRBJ2-5 better, the J assignment may be wrong. The CDR3 runs 14 residues. The germline gives CDR1 LGHDT, CDR2 YNNKEL (reference sequence). The CDR3 region is CASSSGTGGKTQYF. The CDR3 DNA is TGTGCCAGCAGCTCCGGGACCGGGGGGAAGACCCAGTACTTC.

This clonotype appeared a few times. Relative to the germline gene, one junction end is altered; a read error may explain this. This chain links TRBV5-1 with TRBJ1-1; D not resolved. There are 14 residues in the CDR3. Looked up from germline, CDR1 is SGHRS and CDR2 is YFSETQ. CDR3 loop: CASSLVSENTEAFF. CDR3 DNA sequence: TGCGCCAGCAGCTTGGTCTCGGAAAACACCGAAGCTTTCTTT.

Concerning this clonotype itself: Compared with germline, one end of the junction differs, possibly owing to a read error. The rearrangement joins TRBV2 to TRBJ2-2, with D perhaps matching TRBD2 (5 bases). The CDR3 has 14 residues. CDR1 is SNHLY and CDR2 is FYNNEI in the germline V gene. CDR3 amino acids: CAGSGPGNGGELFF. Written as DNA, the CDR3 is TGTGCCGGCAGTGGTCCCGGGAACGGAGGGGAGCTGTTTTTT.

V and J are TRBV5-1 and TRBJ2-7; 16 bases are a match to TRBD2. In germline, CDR1 is SGHRS, CDR2 YFSETQ. CDR3 length: 16 amino acids. Trimming removed 3 bases from V and 2 bases from J; junction bases left unmatched: 2. The CDR3 bases are TGCGCCAGCAGCTCGGGACTAGCGGGGGGGACCTACGAGCAGTACTTC. Translating it yields CASSSGLAGGTYEQYF.

Worth noting for this clonotype: One end of the junction fails to match germline, which may point to a read error. The chain recombines TRBV6-5 with TRBJ1-5; the match to TRBD1 covers 7 bases. There are 15 residues in the CDR3. The V gene's germline CDR1 is MNHEY and CDR2 SVGAGI. The CDR3 DNA sequence: TGTGCCAGCAGTGACTCGAGGGGGCTCAATCAGCCCCAGCATTTT. Translated, it gives CASSDSRGLNQPQHF.

This clonotype turned up a few times. This CDR3 is CASSRRGADTGELFF. The CDR3 DNA reads TGTGCCAGCAGCCGTCGGGGGGCGGACACCGGGGAGCTGTTTTTT. The genes are TRBV6-6 and TRBJ2-2, with D perhaps TRBD2 (7 bases). Germline CDR1 reads MNHNY; CDR2 reads SVGAGI (reference sequence). CDR3 length: 15 residues. V shed 6 bases and J shed 3 bases, with 14 bases lying between them.

CDR3 in DNA: TGTGCCAGCAGCCTAAGGACTCCCAGCTCCTACAATGAGCAGTTCTTC. Translating gives CASSLRTPSSYNEQFF. This chain joins TRBV14 and TRBJ2-1, with a weak D call TRBD2 (5 bases). The length of the CDR3 is 16 residues. Between the trimmed V and J ends, which lost 4 bases and 0 bases, there was a span of 13 bases. Germline loops: CDR1 SGHDN, CDR2 FVKESK. Supplemented by reference TRBV14 and TRBJ2-1, the full variable domain reads EAGVTQFPSHSVIEKGQTVTLRCDPISGHDNLYWYRRVMGKEIKFLLHFVKESKQDESGMPNNRFLAERTGGTYSTLKVQPAELEDSGVYFCASSLRTPSSYNEQFFGPGTRLTVL.

This clonotype was seen at least ten times. This rearrangement joins TRBV6-5 to TRBJ2-5, with a possible D match to TRBD2 (7 bases). Trimming removed 5 bases from V and 5 bases from J, with 15 bases in between. Germline-derived CDR1 and CDR2 are MNHEY and SVGAGI. CDR3 length: 14 residues. The CDR3 coding sequence is TGTGCCAGCAGTCCCCCCGGGGGGCTTGAGACCCAGTACTTC. The encoded protein is CASSPPGGLETQYF.

The V call is TRBV12-3 or TRBV12-4, the J call TRBJ1-3; no firm D call. The CDR3 spans 13 residues. Deletions cut 4 bases from V and 15 bases from J, with 19 bases between. The chain's CDR3 is CASSSLQGELQYF. CDR3 sequence (DNA): TGTGCCAGCAGTTCTCTCCAAGGCGAACTACAATATTTT.

This clonotype turned up a few times. This sequence joins TRBV20-1 and TRBJ2-7; D is ambiguous. CDR1 is DFQATT and CDR2 is SNEGSKA in the germline V gene (reference sequence). Trimming cost V 4 bases and J 1 base, with 14 bases left between them. The CDR3 contains 14 residues. The CDR3 bases are TGCAGTGCTACCGGAACTGTGGGATCCTACGAGCAGTACTTC. Protein sequence: CSATGTVGSYEQYF.